One sample yielded the 2 T cell receptor beta chains listed below, sequenced in a study of prognosis after radiotherapy for stage I lung cancer (dated by TCRdb to 2020 to 2022). Reads for this sample came from an Illumina HiSeq 3000. Two rounds of multiplex PCR were performed to amplify the TCR beta CDR3 region from genomic DNA. The first PCR round used primers specific to each TRBV and TRBJ gene, with sequences filed in Chinese patent CN105087789A. TCRdb reran the public reads through fastp at Q25 and MiXCR, keeping productive beta chains. Under each unique CDR3 protein, matching rows form one entry showing the most common genes and DNA. The table for this sample lists tens of thousands of distinct CDR3 sequences; around a quarter of them were counted only once. Together, the top ten hold 20% to 30% of the sample. The sequenced sample was PBMCs, obtained before or after stereotactic body radiation therapy (not recorded which). The origin of the receptors is a donor aged 50 or older with non-small cell lung cancer.

This clonotype showed up many times. V gene TRBV18 combines with J gene TRBJ2-7; maybe TRBD1 (6 bases). CDR3 length: 15 residues. Germline V gene sequence: CDR1 KGHSH, CDR2 LQKENI. The germline V and J ends were trimmed by 3 bases and 3 bases, with 15 bases remaining between them. The CDR3 loop is CASSPVNRDNYEQYF. The CDR3 DNA follows: TGTGCCAGCTCACCCGTGAATCGGGACAACTACGAGCAGTACTTC.

About this clonotype: This may come from a read error, since a much larger clone is one base off. This rearrangement joins TRBV5-1 to TRBJ1-4; 7 positions agree with TRBD1. This CDR3 is built from 14 residues. The germline CDR1 and CDR2 sequences are SGHRS and YFSETQ. V was pared by 4 bases and J by 8 bases, with 8 bases of the junction left unmatched. This CDR3 reads CASSPGQAHEKLFF. The CDR3 nucleotides read TGCGCCAGCAGCCCTGGACAGGCGCACGAAAAACTGTTTTTT. The full variable domain, in which reference TRBV5-1 and TRBJ1-4 provide the parts outside the CDR3, is KAGVTQTPRYLIKTRGQQVTLSCSPISGHRSVSWYQQTPGQGLQFLFEYFSETQRNKGNFPGRFSGRQFSNSRSEMNVSTLELGDSALYLCASSPGQAHEKLFFGSGTQLSVL.